This passage covers 31 T cell receptor beta chains from one sample sequenced in a study of blood T cell repertoires in COVID-19. The table came from immunoSEQ multiplex PCR; TCRdb's copy has only in-frame clones and leaves some out. The sample lists 200,000 or so clones; 80% to 85% were seen once. Sequencing was done on a sample of peripheral blood. The receptors shown here come from a human donor in a cohort sampled during active COVID-19.

Only a few counts were recorded for this clone. The chain uses TRBV4-2 and TRBJ1-2, with a possible D match to TRBD1 (6 bases). V lost 4 bases to trimming and J lost 5 bases, with 11 bases between them. The CDR3 runs to 13 residues. CDR1 and CDR2 from the germline V gene are LGHNA and YNFKEQ. CDR3: CASSPGQPYGYTF. The CDR3 DNA sequence: TGTGCCAGCAGCCCCGGACAGCCATATGGCTACACCTTC.

The chain is built from TRBV28 and TRBJ1-4, with no clear D. The V gene's germline CDR1 is MDHEN and CDR2 SYDVKM. Between the trimmed V and J ends, which lost 2 bases and 10 bases, there was a span of 8 bases. This CDR3 has 12 amino acids. The CDR3 region has the DNA TGTGCCAGCAGTTTACCCCGGGGAAAACTGTTTTTT. This sequence encodes CASSLPRGKLFF.

The chain employs TRBV9 and TRBJ2-3; 11 bases agree with TRBD2. CDR1 SGDLS and CDR2 YYNGEE come from the germline V gene. With 2 bases clipped from V and 9 bases from J, the junction kept 5 bases outside the gene matches. CDR3 length equals 14 residues. CDR3 DNA sequence: TGTGCCAGCAGCGTGCTAGCGGGGGGCCCCACGCAGTATTTT. Amino acids: CASSVLAGGPTQYF.

The chain joins TRBV28 to TRBJ1-5; TRBD1 agrees at 8 bases. The CDR3 spans 15 residues. J was trimmed by 5 bases and V by 6 bases; bases with no gene match: 9. Germline CDR1 and CDR2: MDHEN and SYDVKM. The CDR3 DNA sequence: TGTGCCAGCAGCCCCCCAGGGGGCGGGCATCAGCCCCAGCATTTT. Residues: CASSPPGGGHQPQHF.

The rearrangement joins TRBV19 to TRBJ2-5; D is possibly TRBD1 (5 bases). V was clipped by 5 bases and J by 4 bases, with 17 bases between them. This CDR3 is 15 amino acids long. CDR1 is LNHDA, CDR2 SQIVND, per germline (reference sequence). This chain's CDR3 is CASSPTGSTGETQYF. DNA for the CDR3: TGTGCCAGTAGTCCCACGGGCAGTACAGGAGAGACCCAGTACTTC.

The J gene is TRBJ2-1, the V gene TRBV1; TRBD2 is taken as the D call from the table, unchecked against the DNA. TRBV1 is a pseudogene segment. This CDR3 has 22 residues. For the CDR3, the DNA is TGCACCAGCAGCCAAGAGTCGCATCTAGCGAGGTCCGCTCCCGTGACCTACAATGAGCAGTTCTTC. Translating gives CTSSQESHLARSAPVTYNEQFF.

The chain employs TRBV6-2 or TRBV6-3 and TRBJ2-7; D call uncertain. V was clipped by 2 bases and J by 4 bases, with 9 bases between them. CDR3 size: 13 residues. The germline V gene encodes CDR1 MNHEY and CDR2 SVGEGT. The CDR3 bases are TGTGCCAGCAGTTACACTCACCGGTACGAGCAGTACTTC. Its translation is CASSYTHRYEQYF.

The rearrangement joins TRBV29-1 to TRBJ2-1; no definite D call. Germline-derived CDR1 and CDR2 are SQVTM and ANQGSEA. V lost 8 bases to trimming and J lost 3 bases, with 11 bases between them. The CDR3 has 12 residues. CDR3 nucleotides: TGCAGCTGTGAAAAACACTACAATGAGCAGTTCTTC. Translating gives CSCEKHYNEQFF.

This clone was recorded a few times. J is TRBJ1-2 and V is TRBV7-2, with D uncertain. Trimming stripped 0 bases from V and 6 bases from J, with 11 bases between. CDR1 is SGHTA and CDR2 is FQGNSA in the germline V gene. The CDR3 is 14 residues long. The CDR3 sequence: CASSLAEGSNGYTF. The CDR3 DNA reads TGTGCCAGCAGCTTAGCCGAGGGTTCGAATGGCTACACCTTC.

The chain is built from TRBV19 and TRBJ1-5; 8 bases map to TRBD1. The V gene end was trimmed by 7 bases and the J gene end by 6 bases; junction bases not matched to a gene: 14. There are 16 residues in the CDR3. Per the germline V gene, CDR1 is LNHDA and CDR2 is SQIVND (reference sequence). CDR3 in amino acids: CASTVQGAGPSQPQHF. CDR3 in DNA: TGTGCCAGTACCGTCCAGGGGGCGGGCCCCAGTCAGCCCCAGCATTTT.

The V call is TRBV7-2, the J call TRBJ2-1; a weak D match, TRBD1 (5 bases). CDR3 length: 14 amino acids. Looked up from germline, CDR1 is SGHTA and CDR2 is FQGNSA. Trimming shortened V by 5 bases and J by 2 bases, and 10 bases separated the two germline ends. CDR3 sequence (DNA): TGTGCCAGCAGCCTACAGGTTACCTACAATGAGCAGTTCTTC. It codes for CASSLQVTYNEQFF.

A note on this clone: One end of the junction varies from germline; a read error may be responsible. The chain has TRBV7-7 and TRBJ2-1; D possibly uses TRBD1 or TRBD2 (5 bases each). The CDR3 is 14 residues long. CDR1 is SSHAT, CDR2 FNYEAQ, per germline (reference sequence). Written as DNA, the CDR3 is TGTGCTAGCAGCTTAGAGGGGCACTACAATGAGCAGTTCTTC. It specifies CASSLEGHYNEQFF.

This clone appeared a few times. V and J are TRBV14 and TRBJ2-2, with 9 bases that match TRBD2. The CDR3 contains 16 residues. Germline CDR1 SGHDN, CDR2 FVKESK. Losses at the gene ends were 3 bases for V and 4 bases for J; bases not matched to a gene: 6. CDR3 region: CASSQREGAFTGELFF. The CDR3 region has the DNA TGTGCCAGCAGCCAGCGGGAGGGGGCTTTCACCGGGGAGCTGTTTTTT.

This rearrangement joins TRBV9 to TRBJ1-6, with no clear D. Germline CDR1 is SGDLS and CDR2 is YYNGEE. This CDR3 has 17 residues. V shed 4 bases and J shed 10 bases, with 24 bases lying between them. The CDR3 reads CASSINPDGVGYSPLHF. The CDR3, as DNA: TGTGCCAGCAGCATTAACCCGGACGGGGTGGGTTACTCACCCCTCCACTTT. The variable domain in full, completed from reference TRBV9 and TRBJ1-6, reads DSGVTQTPKHLITATGQRVTLRCSPRSGDLSVYWYQQSLDQGLQFLIQYYNGEERAKGNILERFSAQQFPDLHSELNLSSLELGDSALYFCASSINPDGVGYSPLHFGNGTRLTVT.

The V call is TRBV3-1 (or the pseudogene TRBV3-2), the J call TRBJ1-6; tentatively, D is TRBD1 (5 bases). Germline V gives CDR1 LGHDT, CDR2 YNNKEL (reference sequence). Between the trimmed V and J ends, which lost 2 bases and 8 bases, there was a span of 13 bases. The CDR3 contains 15 residues. The CDR3, as DNA: TGTGCCAGCAGCCAAACCCGGACGGGGGATTCACCCCTCCACTTT. Translated: CASSQTRTGDSPLHF.

This clone was recorded only once. This chain uses TRBV27 with TRBJ1-6; 9 positions agree with TRBD1. This CDR3 comprises 14 residues. The junction had 4 bases not matched to a gene; V was cut back by 4 bases and J by 9 bases. Germline CDR1 is MNHEY and CDR2 is SMNVEV (reference sequence). The CDR3 DNA sequence: TGTGCCAGCAGTTCTCCGGGACAGGGTTCACCCCTCCACTTT. It is translated as CASSSPGQGSPLHF.

This clone was found once. The gene calls are TRBV3-1 (or the pseudogene TRBV3-2) and TRBJ1-6, with 8 positions matching TRBD1. The J segment lost 9 bases and the V segment lost 4 bases, leaving 5 bases of the junction unmatched. This CDR3 spans 14 amino acids. Germline loops: CDR1 LGHDT, CDR2 YNNKEL (reference sequence). CDR3 sequence: CASSPGQGRSPLHF. For the CDR3, the DNA is TGTGCCAGCAGCCCCGGACAGGGTCGTTCACCCCTCCACTTT.

The J gene is TRBJ1-6, the V gene TRBV11-2, with D unclear. Germline V gene data show CDR1 as SGHAT and CDR2 as FQNNGV. Trimming removed 1 base from V and 10 bases from J, with 11 bases in between. This CDR3 comprises 14 residues. Written as DNA, the CDR3 is TGTGCCAGCAGCTTAGGTCAGGCGCGATCACCCCTCCACTTT. Protein: CASSLGQARSPLHF.

The V gene is TRBV19, the J gene TRBJ1-5; perhaps TRBD1 as D (6 bases). V lost 5 bases to trimming and J lost 8 bases, with 22 bases between them. CDR3 size: 16 residues. In germline, CDR1 is LNHDA, CDR2 SQIVND (reference sequence). CDR3 DNA: TGTGCCAGTAGTCCTCTACAGGGAAAGCTTCTGGAGCCCCAGCATTTT. Translated, it gives CASSPLQGKLLEPQHF.

This clone has only a few counts. This chain connects TRBV5-1 to TRBJ2-3, with 7 bases matching TRBD2. Per germline, CDR1 SGHRS and CDR2 YFSETQ. The trim removed 2 bases at V and 4 bases at J, leaving 7 bases unmatched. The CDR3 is 15 amino acids. CDR3 sequence (DNA): TGCGCCAGCAGCTTCCTTGGACTAGATGCAGATACGCAGTATTTT. Translated: CASSFLGLDADTQYF.

The J gene is TRBJ1-4, the V gene TRBV19; D is undetermined. Germline CDR1 is LNHDA and CDR2 is SQIVND (reference sequence). Trimming removed 5 bases at V and 7 bases at J, with 11 bases between. The CDR3 totals 13 residues. The CDR3 loop is CASSPRNGEKLFF. CDR3 DNA: TGTGCCAGTAGTCCTAGGAACGGTGAAAAACTGTTTTTT.

The chain uses TRBV9 and TRBJ1-4, with D maybe TRBD1 (5 bases). The CDR3 is 17 residues long. Trimming took off 1 base at V and 5 bases at J, with 18 bases between the two ends. Germline assignment: CDR1 SGDLS and CDR2 YYNGEE. The CDR3 protein is CASSVLAGPESNEKLFF. CDR3 DNA sequence: TGTGCCAGCAGCGTACTGGCAGGGCCGGAATCCAATGAAAAACTGTTTTTT.

V is TRBV2 and J is TRBJ2-1; 14 bases agree with TRBD2. Trimming at V came to 6 bases and at J to 7 bases, leaving 5 bases not matched to a gene. Germline assignment: CDR1 SNHLY and CDR2 FYNNEI. The CDR3 is 15 residues long. CDR3 DNA: TGTGCCAGCAGCGAGACTAGCGGGGGGGCGAATGAGCAGTTCTTC. Protein sequence: CASSETSGGANEQFF.

As for this clone: This may come from a read error, since a much larger clone is one base off. CDR3 loop: CASSGTEYGYTF. DNA for the CDR3: TGTGCCAGCAGCGGGACAGAGTATGGCTACACCTTC. The chain joins TRBV6-5 to TRBJ1-2, with TRBD1 identical over 7 bases. The CDR3 runs 12 residues. V gave up 6 bases and J gave up 5 bases; unmatched junction bases: 3. Germline values: CDR1 MNHEY, CDR2 SVGAGI.

The count of this clone is one. This chain connects TRBV5-6 to TRBJ1-6, with a possible D match to TRBD1 (6 bases). Trimming shortened V by 0 bases and J by 14 bases, and 18 bases separated the two germline ends. CDR1 is SGHDT and CDR2 is YYEEEE in the germline V gene. The CDR3 length is 15 residues. The CDR3 sequence is CASSLGWTVVRSLHF. For the CDR3, the DNA is TGTGCCAGCAGCTTGGGATGGACAGTGGTTCGATCCCTCCACTTT.

The genes are TRBV18 and TRBJ1-1; D not resolved. The V gene lost 4 bases and the J gene lost 5 bases, with 14 bases spanning the gap. The CDR3 consists of 14 residues. CDR1 KGHSH and CDR2 LQKENI come from the germline V gene. The CDR3 region is CASSQRGGGTEAFF. CDR3 nucleotide sequence: TGTGCCAGCTCACAACGAGGAGGAGGGACTGAAGCTTTCTTT.

The CDR3 here is CASTSGSERAFF. DNA of the CDR3: TGTGCCAGCACTAGCGGTTCAGAGCGGGCTTTCTTT. This chain joins TRBV6-5 and TRBJ1-1; D is undetermined. Germline V gene lookup returns CDR1 MNHEY and CDR2 SVGAGI. This CDR3 region has 12 residues. The V end was cut by 7 bases, the J end by 11 bases, with 17 bases between.

The chain combines TRBV28 with TRBJ2-3; a weak D match, TRBD2 (5 bases). Germline CDR1 reads MDHEN; CDR2 reads SYDVKM. The V and J ends lost 8 bases and 6 bases respectively, with 15 bases between them. The CDR3 is 13 amino acids. CDR3 in amino acids: CASLRPDLDTQYF. DNA for the CDR3: TGTGCCAGCCTCCGACCGGACTTGGATACGCAGTATTTT.

Comment on this clone: The identical CDR3 is also encoded by other nucleotide sequences in the sample. V usage is TRBV9 and J usage is TRBJ2-2; D is possibly TRBD2 (6 bases). Per germline, CDR1 SGDLS and CDR2 YYNGEE. Trimming took off 2 bases at V and 4 bases at J, with 12 bases between the two ends. CDR3 length equals 15 residues. Here the CDR3 reads CASSVGGRGTGELFF. CDR3 nucleotides: TGTGCCAGCAGCGTCGGGGGAAGGGGCACCGGGGAGCTGTTTTTT.

V gene TRBV5-5 combines with J gene TRBJ1-6; a weak D match, TRBD1 (6 bases). This CDR3 has 15 amino acids. V was trimmed by 0 bases and J by 7 bases, leaving 11 bases between them. Germline V gene data show CDR1 as SGHKS and CDR2 as YYEKEE (reference sequence). For the CDR3, the DNA is TGTGCCAGCAGCTTGGCCAGGACAGAGAATTCACCCCTCCACTTT. This gives the protein CASSLARTENSPLHF.

The chain combines TRBV15 with TRBJ1-1; tentatively, D is TRBD1 (5 bases). Trimming took off 1 base at V and 7 bases at J, with 10 bases between the two ends. Germline V gives CDR1 LNHNV, CDR2 YYDKDF (reference sequence). The CDR3 sequence is 13 residues long. The CDR3 DNA reads TGTGCCACCAGCAGAGGGCGGGGGTTTGAAGCTTTCTTT. Amino acid sequence: CATSRGRGFEAFF.